What follows describes a single T cell receptor beta chain. As yet, its antigen is unknown. The CDR3 consists of 17 residues. In germline, CDR1 is LNHDA, CDR2 SQIVND (reference sequence). Trimming removed 7 bases from V and 0 bases from J, with 19 bases in between. This record comes from a study of siplizumab effects on memory and regulatory T cells. Sequencing of each sample assayed roughly 100,000 TCR templates. Profiled with immunoSEQ multiplex PCR; TCRdb holds only in-frame clones, not every one. Found here are some 110,000 clones, roughly 92% of them singletons; the top ten hold approximately 0.58%. General study findings and limits: Tracing alloreactive clones into unstimulated subsets worked for only a minor fraction of them. Only a minority of proliferating CD4+ or CD8+ clones had an assignable naive or memory phenotype, with roughly 80-96% lacking one. Proliferating siplizumab-culture Tregs lacked confirmation of suppressive function.

The sample was Tregs sorted from blood. The sequence was obtained from a human donor in good health. The chain employs TRBV19 and TRBJ1-5; D call uncertain. CDR3 coding DNA: TGTGCCAGTACCCCTTATATCCGGGTCAATAGCAATCAGCCCCAGCATTTT. Amino acid sequence: CASTPYIRVNSNQPQHF.